This record concerns one TCR beta chain sequence. No antigen is known for it. TCRdb's copy holds only in-frame clones and misses some; the assay was immunoSEQ multiplex PCR. The sample contains about 20,000 clones, approximately 84% of which appear only once. This specimen belongs to a study of chemoradiotherapy in HPV16-positive cancers. Across the study: Functional T-cell assays on a couple of HPV16-positive patients' cells defined candidate HPV-specific clones and common TCR motifs. The study's findings and limits: Candidate HPV-specific clones and E7-related TCR motifs grew in tumor during treatment. Functional assays defining HPV-specific T cells used only a couple of HPV16-positive patients.

Samples were taken several times over chemoradiotherapy. Sequencing used blood, obtained from a patient who underwent chemoradiotherapy. The TCR sequence derives from a human donor with HPV-associated anogenital cancer.

The CDR3 DNA follows: TGTGCCAGCACCGTCGCCAGCTCCTACGAGCAGTACTTC. The encoded protein is CASTVASSYEQYF. The rearrangement links TRBV7-2 to TRBJ2-7; no clear D. CDR3 length: 13 residues. Germline lookup yields CDR1 SGHTA and CDR2 FQGNSA. The V and J ends lost 7 bases and 0 bases respectively, with 10 bases between them.